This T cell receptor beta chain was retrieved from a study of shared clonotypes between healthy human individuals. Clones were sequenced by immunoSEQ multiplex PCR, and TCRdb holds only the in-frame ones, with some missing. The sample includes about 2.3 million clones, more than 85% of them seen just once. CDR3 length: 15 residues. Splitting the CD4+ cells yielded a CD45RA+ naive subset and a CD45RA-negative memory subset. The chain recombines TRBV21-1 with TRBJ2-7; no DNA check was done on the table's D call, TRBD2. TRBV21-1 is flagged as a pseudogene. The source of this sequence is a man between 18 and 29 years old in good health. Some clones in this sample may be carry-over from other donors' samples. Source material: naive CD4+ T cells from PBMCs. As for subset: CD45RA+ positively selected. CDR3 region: CASSKDGGFHYEQYF. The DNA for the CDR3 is TGTGCCAGCAGCAAAGACGGAGGGTTCCACTACGAGCAGTACTTC.